This TCR beta chain came from a study of T cell repertoires in cytomegalovirus infection. General study results and limits: The ex vivo response was dominated by HLA-C-restricted CMV-specific TCR beta clonotypes.

This clonotype was seen a few times. What it binds is unknown. MiXCR, run by TCRdb on the reads, gives a single entry per CDR3 protein. In the table there are 900,000 to 950,000 distinct CDR3 sequences, approximately 33% of which are singletons. The CDR3 is 14 residues long. CDR1 is MNHEY and CDR2 is SVGEGT in the germline V gene. The V gene lost 6 bases and the J gene lost 4 bases, with 13 bases spanning the gap. Sequencing used cultured CD8+ T cells from PBMCs, obtained from culture after CMV antigen stimulation. This rearrangement joins TRBV6-2 or TRBV6-3 to TRBJ2-1; D ambiguous. The sequence came from a human donor in good health (CMV status not recorded). Some clones in this sample may be carry-over from other donors' samples. The CDR3 nucleotides are TGTGCCAGCAGCGGGCCAGGCGGTTACAATGAGCAGTTCTTC. The encoded protein is CASSGPGGYNEQFF.